The rows below give T cell receptor beta chains drawn from one sample of a study of Ad26.COV2.S vaccination and SARS-CoV-2 variants. The repertoire was sequenced with immunoSEQ multiplex PCR; TCRdb's copy has only in-frame clones and lacks some. The data contain 300,000 to 400,000 clones, roughly 91% of them singletons. Sequenced here: peripheral blood, sampled in a trial of Ad26.COV2.S vaccine versus placebo. The origin of the receptors is a person aged 18 to 59 who received the Ad26.COV2.S COVID-19 vaccine or a placebo. The CDR3 runs from the conserved cysteine through the conserved F or W. The D gene is left open where the match is weak. Rows may omit the clone size; those that give it use once, few, many or a size class.

d_gene | j_gene | v_gene | abundance | CDR3nt | CDR3aa
NA | TRBJ2-2 | TRBV5-5 | once | TGTGCCAGCAGCTTCGGGGGCTGGACCGGGGAGCTGTTTTTT | CASSFGGWTGELFF
NA | TRBJ2-2 | TRBV7-9 | NA | TGTGCCAGCAGCTTGGGAAGGGTGGAAACCGGGGAGCTGTTTTTT | CASSLGRVETGELFF
NA | TRBJ2-4 | TRBV5-1 | NA | TGCGCCAGCACCCCGACAGGGCCGGGGGACATTCAGTACTTC | CASTPTGPGDIQYF
TRBD1 | TRBJ2-7 | TRBV27 | NA | TGTGCCAGCAGGCCAGGGGGTCCGGGCGAGCAGTACTTC | CASRPGGPGEQYF
TRBD2 | TRBJ2-7 | TRBV7-9 | NA | TGTGCCAGCAGCGGAAAACTAGCGGGGGGGCACGAGCAGTACTTC | CASSGKLAGGHEQYF
NA | TRBJ2-1 | TRBV7-9 | NA | TGTGCCAGCAGCTTAGCGACGACCGACAATGAGCAGTTCTTC | CASSLATTDNEQFF
NA | TRBJ2-2 | TRBV18 | NA | TGTGCCAGCTCACCTACAGCGAACACCGGGGAGCTGTTTTTT | CASSPTANTGELFF
NA | TRBJ2-1 | TRBV5-1 | NA | TGCGCCAGCAGCTTGCGTGATAATGAGCAGTTCTTC | CASSLRDNEQFF
NA | TRBJ1-4 | TRBV27 | few | TGTGCCAGCAGACTTGTTGCAACTAATGAAAAACTGTTTTTT | CASRLVATNEKLFF
NA | TRBJ1-1 | TRBV19 | NA | TGTGCCAGTAGTCAGGGTCTCAACACTGAAGCTTTCTTT | CASSQGLNTEAFF
TRBD1 | TRBJ2-7 | TRBV10-3 | NA | TGTGCCATCAGCGACAGGGCAGTCTACGAGCAGTACTTC | CAISDRAVYEQYF
TRBD1 | TRBJ2-3 | TRBV7-9 | NA | TGTGCCAGCAGTTCGGGACAGGGTGCAGATACGCAGTATTTT | CASSSGQGADTQYF
TRBD1 | TRBJ1-2 | TRBV4-1 | NA | TGCGCCAGCAGCCCCTTACCGGGACAGGCTAACTATGGCTACACCTTC | CASSPLPGQANYGYTF
TRBD2 | TRBJ2-5 | TRBV4-1 | NA | TGCGCCAGCAGCCATCCCGGACTAGCGGAGAACCAAGAGACCCAGTACTTC | CASSHPGLAENQETQYF
TRBD1 | TRBJ1-2 | TRBV7-3 | NA | TGTGCCAGCAGCTCAGGACAGGACAGTCGTGGTGGCTACACCTTC | CASSSGQDSRGGYTF
NA | TRBJ2-3 | TRBV9 | NA | TGTGCCAGCAGCGCCAATCCCCAGCGCACAGATACGCAGTATTTT | CASSANPQRTDTQYF
NA | TRBJ1-2 | TRBV3-1/TRBV3-2 | NA | TGTGCCAGCAGCCATCTCCCTTTGCATGGCTACACCTTC | CASSHLPLHGYTF
NA | TRBJ2-7 | TRBV12-5 | NA | TGTGCTAGTGGTTTGGTACTCTACGAGCAGTACTTC | CASGLVLYEQYF
NA | TRBJ2-1 | TRBV5-4 | once | TGTGCCAGCAGCTTTGGGCAGGTTAACAATGAGCAGTTCTTC | CASSFGQVNNEQFF
NA | TRBJ2-2 | TRBV19 | NA | TGTGCCAGTAGTATTGGGGGCCCGGCCGCCGGGGAGCTGTTTTTT | CASSIGGPAAGELFF
NA | TRBJ1-6 | TRBV6-2/TRBV6-3 | NA | TGTGCCAGCAGTTCAAAAGGCGACACGAGCTCCTATAATTCACCCCTCCACTTT | CASSSKGDTSSYNSPLHF
NA | TRBJ2-1 | TRBV4-1 | NA | TGCGCCAGCAGCGGACGGGACGCGTACAATGAGCAGTTCTTC | CASSGRDAYNEQFF
NA | TRBJ2-5 | TRBV11-1 | NA | TGTGCCAGCAGCTTAAGGGGGGACTACTGGGAGACCCAGTACTTC | CASSLRGDYWETQYF
TRBD2 | TRBJ2-5 | TRBV7-9 | NA | TGTGCCAGCAGCCGTACGCGGGGGGGGCCCCTACAAGAGACCCAGTACTTC | CASSRTRGGPLQETQYF
TRBD1 | TRBJ1-2 | TRBV6-5 | NA | TGTGCCAGCAAGACGGACAGGGGGCATGGCTATGGCTACACCTTC | CASKTDRGHGYGYTF
TRBD1 | TRBJ2-7 | TRBV5-1 | NA | TGCGCCAGCAGCCCCGACGACAGGGTTGAAGACGAGCAGTACTTC | CASSPDDRVEDEQYF
TRBD1 | TRBJ1-3 | TRBV5-1 | NA | TGCGCCAGCAGCTACGACCCCCTCGGAGACAGGGGGACTGGAAACACCATATATTTT | CASSYDPLGDRGTGNTIYF
NA | TRBJ2-1 | TRBV19 | NA | TGTGCCAGTAGTAGCCGGGCCCGGGGCGATGAGCAGTTCTTC | CASSSRARGDEQFF
NA | TRBJ2-3 | TRBV28 | NA | TGTGCCAGCAGTTTATCAGATACGCAGTATTTT | CASSLSDTQYF
NA | TRBJ2-7 | TRBV7-9 | NA | TGTGCCAGCAGCCCAGTTGCGGGACCGCTCTACGAGCAGTACTTC | CASSPVAGPLYEQYF
NA | TRBJ1-5 | TRBV7-2 | NA | TGTGCCAGCAGCTTAGGGAGACAGCCCAATCAGCCCCAGCATTTT | CASSLGRQPNQPQHF
TRBD2 | TRBJ2-2 | TRBV7-9 | NA | TGTGCCAGCAGCATGACTAGCAATACCGGGGAGCTGTTTTTT | CASSMTSNTGELFF
TRBD1 | TRBJ1-2 | TRBV7-9 | NA | TGTGCCAGCAGCTCGACAGGGGGCTTGGGCTATGGCTACACCTTC | CASSSTGGLGYGYTF
NA | TRBJ2-7 | TRBV12-3/TRBV12-4 | once | TGTGCCAGCAGTCCGGGCCCTGGGTACGAGCAGTACTTC | CASSPGPGYEQYF
NA | TRBJ1-2 | TRBV19 | NA | TGTGCCAGTAGTATAGAGATATGGGGGCTCTATGGCTACACCTTC | CASSIEIWGLYGYTF
NA | TRBJ2-5 | TRBV5-1 | few | TGCGCCAGCAGCTTGCCAGGTACAGGGTGGGACCAGGAGACCCAGTACTTC | CASSLPGTGWDQETQYF
NA | TRBJ2-5 | TRBV27 | NA | TGTGCCAGCAGTTTCCTCCGGGACTCGTACCAAGAGACCCAGTACTTC | CASSFLRDSYQETQYF
TRBD1 | TRBJ2-7 | TRBV4-3 | NA | TGCGCCAGCAGCCAAGACTGGACAGGGAAGTCCTACGAGCAGTACTTC | CASSQDWTGKSYEQYF
TRBD1 | TRBJ2-7 | TRBV6-2/TRBV6-3 | NA | TGTGCCAGCAGCCGGACAGGGGACTACGAGCAGTACTTC | CASSRTGDYEQYF
NA | TRBJ1-5 | TRBV29-1 | NA | TGCAGCGTGCATCCCCCAGGGAATCAGCCCCAGCATTTT | CSVHPPGNQPQHF
TRBD1 | TRBJ1-2 | TRBV2 | NA | TGTGCCAGCAGTTCGGACAGGGGCTATGGCTACACCTTC | CASSSDRGYGYTF
NA | TRBJ2-1 | TRBV5-6 | NA | TGTGCCAGCAGCTGGGGGTCAGAGCAGTTCTTC | CASSWGSEQFF
TRBD1 | TRBJ1-1 | TRBV5-1 | NA | TGCGCCAGCAGCTTGCCCGGGACAGGGGCCGAGAAAGCTTTCTTT | CASSLPGTGAEKAFF
TRBD1 | TRBJ1-1 | TRBV15 | NA | TGTGCCACCAGCAGAGGAAGGACAGGTTTGAACACTGAAGCTTTCTTT | CATSRGRTGLNTEAFF
NA | TRBJ1-5 | TRBV6-1 | NA | TGTGCCAGCAGTGAAGTCTTGAGGGGAGGGGATCAGCCCCAGCATTTT | CASSEVLRGGDQPQHF
NA | TRBJ1-6 | TRBV10-1 | NA | TGCGCCAGCAGTTACTACTCCTATAATTCACCCCTCCACTTT | CASSYYSYNSPLHF
TRBD2 | TRBJ2-1 | TRBV30 | NA | TGTGCCTGGGGGCTAGCGGCGATTCACAATGAGCAGTTCTTC | CAWGLAAIHNEQFF
TRBD1 | TRBJ2-1 | TRBV10-3 | NA | TGTGCCATCAGCGGACAGGGACGGAATGAGCAGTTCTTC | CAISGQGRNEQFF
TRBD2 | TRBJ2-3 | TRBV4-2 | NA | TGTGCCAGCAGCCAAGTCGCGGGGGGCGGGATAGATACGCAGTATTTT | CASSQVAGGGIDTQYF
TRBD1 | TRBJ1-2 | TRBV6-2/TRBV6-3 | NA | TGTGCCAGCAGTTGGAAGGACAGGGGAAATGGCTACACCTTC | CASSWKDRGNGYTF
NA | TRBJ2-1 | TRBV5-3 | NA | TGTGCCAGAAGCCCCCTTGGGGCTCCCTACAATGAGCAGTTCTTC | CARSPLGAPYNEQFF
NA | TRBJ2-7 | TRBV19 | once | TGTGCCAGTAGTATAAGCATAGCGGACTACGAGCAGTACTTC | CASSISIADYEQYF
NA | TRBJ1-5 | TRBV7-8 | NA | TGTGCCAGCAGCCCCAGACAGCTCAATCAGCCCCAGCATTTT | CASSPRQLNQPQHF
NA | TRBJ2-3 | TRBV30 | NA | TGTGCCTGGAGTGTTGGTAGCACAGATACGCAGTATTTT | CAWSVGSTDTQYF
NA | TRBJ2-1 | TRBV4-1 | NA | TGCGCCAGCCGTCGGGACGCAACCTACAATGAGCAGTTCTTC | CASRRDATYNEQFF
NA | TRBJ2-7 | TRBV3-1/TRBV3-2 | few | TGTGCCAGCAGCCAAGAGGAGGGAATCTCCTACGAGCAGTACTTC | CASSQEEGISYEQYF
NA | TRBJ1-3 | TRBV4-3 | NA | TGCGCCAGCAGCCAAGAGTTCGGCTCTGGAAACACCATATATTTT | CASSQEFGSGNTIYF